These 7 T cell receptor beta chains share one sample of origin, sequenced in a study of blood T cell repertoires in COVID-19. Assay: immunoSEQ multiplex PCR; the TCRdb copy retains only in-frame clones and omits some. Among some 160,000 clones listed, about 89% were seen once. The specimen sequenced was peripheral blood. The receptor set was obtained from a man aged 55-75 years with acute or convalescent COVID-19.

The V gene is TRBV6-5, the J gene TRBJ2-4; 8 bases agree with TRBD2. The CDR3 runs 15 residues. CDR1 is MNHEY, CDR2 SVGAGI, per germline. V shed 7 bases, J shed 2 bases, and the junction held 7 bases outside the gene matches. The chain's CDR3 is CASIREGGTKNIQYF. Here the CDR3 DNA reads TGTGCCAGCATTCGGGAGGGGGGGACCAAAAACATTCAGTACTTC.

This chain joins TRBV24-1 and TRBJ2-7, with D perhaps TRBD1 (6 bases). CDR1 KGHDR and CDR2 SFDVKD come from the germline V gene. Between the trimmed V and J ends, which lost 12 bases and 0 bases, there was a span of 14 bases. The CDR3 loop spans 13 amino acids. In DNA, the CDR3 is TGTGCCGTCCAGGGGACCCTCTCCTACGAGCAGTACTTC. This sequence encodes CAVQGTLSYEQYF.

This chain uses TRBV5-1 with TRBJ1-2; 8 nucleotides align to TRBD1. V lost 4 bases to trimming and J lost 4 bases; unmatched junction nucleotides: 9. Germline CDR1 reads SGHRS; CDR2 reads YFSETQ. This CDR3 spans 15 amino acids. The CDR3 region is CASSPGQGNTYGYTF. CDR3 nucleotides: TGCGCCAGCAGCCCTGGACAGGGTAACACCTATGGCTACACCTTC.

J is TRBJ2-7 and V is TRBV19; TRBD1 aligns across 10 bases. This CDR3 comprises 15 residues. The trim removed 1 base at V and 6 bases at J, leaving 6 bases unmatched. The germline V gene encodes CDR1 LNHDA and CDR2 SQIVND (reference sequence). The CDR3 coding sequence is TGTGCCAGTAGTATAGCCGGAGGGACAGGGGCCGAGCAGTACTTC. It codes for CASSIAGGTGAEQYF.

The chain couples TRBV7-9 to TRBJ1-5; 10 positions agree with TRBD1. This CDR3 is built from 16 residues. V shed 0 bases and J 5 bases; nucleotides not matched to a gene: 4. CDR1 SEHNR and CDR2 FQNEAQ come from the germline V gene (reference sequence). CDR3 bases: TGTGCCAGCAGCTTAGCGGGGGGACAGGGGTATCAGCCCCAGCATTTT. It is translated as CASSLAGGQGYQPQHF.

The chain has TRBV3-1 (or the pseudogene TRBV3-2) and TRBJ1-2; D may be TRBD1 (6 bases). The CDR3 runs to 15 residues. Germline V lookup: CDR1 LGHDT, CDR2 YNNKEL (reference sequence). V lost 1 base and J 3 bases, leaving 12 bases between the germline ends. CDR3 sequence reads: CASSQGAGDHYGYTF. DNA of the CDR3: TGTGCCAGCAGCCAAGGGGCAGGGGATCACTATGGCTACACCTTC.

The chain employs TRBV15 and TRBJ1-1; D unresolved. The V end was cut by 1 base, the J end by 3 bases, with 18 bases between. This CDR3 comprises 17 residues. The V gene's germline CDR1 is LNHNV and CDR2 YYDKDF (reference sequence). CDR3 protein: CATSRVPPEGGYTEAFF. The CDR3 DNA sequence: TGTGCCACCAGCAGAGTCCCTCCGGAGGGAGGATACACTGAAGCTTTCTTT.